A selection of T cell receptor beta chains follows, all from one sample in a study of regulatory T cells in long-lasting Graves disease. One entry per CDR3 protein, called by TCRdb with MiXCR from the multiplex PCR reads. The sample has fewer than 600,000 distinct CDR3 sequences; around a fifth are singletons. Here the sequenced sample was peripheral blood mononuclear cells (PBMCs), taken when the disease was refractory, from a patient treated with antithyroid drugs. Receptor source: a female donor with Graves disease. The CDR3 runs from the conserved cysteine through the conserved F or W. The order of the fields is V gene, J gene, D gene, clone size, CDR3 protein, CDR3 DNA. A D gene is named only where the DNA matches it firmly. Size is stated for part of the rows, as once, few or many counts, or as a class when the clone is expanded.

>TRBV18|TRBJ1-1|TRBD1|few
CASSPGTAVKTFF
TGTGCCAGCTCACCTGGGACAGCAGTGAAGACTTTCTTT
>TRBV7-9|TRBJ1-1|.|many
CASDRDGATEAFF
TGTGCCAGCGACCGGGACGGAGCCACTGAAGCTTTCTTT
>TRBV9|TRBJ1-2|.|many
CASSVGVGGEGYTF
TGTGCCAGCAGCGTGGGTGTGGGAGGTGAAGGCTACACCTTC
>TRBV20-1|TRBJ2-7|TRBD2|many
CSCRGRRSEQYF
TGCAGTTGCCGCGGGAGACGTAGCGAGCAGTACTTC
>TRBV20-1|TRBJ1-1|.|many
CSARVGGQMNTEAFF
TGCAGTGCTAGAGTGGGAGGACAGATGAACACTGAAGCTTTCTTT
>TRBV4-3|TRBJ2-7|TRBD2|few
CASSQQPAILAGGSYEQYF
TGCGCCAGCAGCCAACAACCCGCCATACTAGCGGGGGGGTCCTACGAGCAGTACTTC
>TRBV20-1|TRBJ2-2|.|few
CSAQGGPGELFF
TGCAGTGCTCAGGGGGGGCCCGGGGAGCTGTTTTTT
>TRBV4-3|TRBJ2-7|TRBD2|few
CASSQKTSGVSYEQYF
TGCGCCAGCAGCCAAAAAACTAGCGGGGTCTCCTACGAGCAGTACTTC
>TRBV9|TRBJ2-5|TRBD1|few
CASSVSGTAYDLYQETQYF
TGTGCCAGCAGCGTCTCAGGGACAGCCTACGACTTGTACCAAGAGACCCAGTACTTC
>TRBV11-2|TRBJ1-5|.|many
CASTPGRDQPQHF
TGTGCCAGCACCCCCGGACGAGATCAGCCCCAGCATTTT
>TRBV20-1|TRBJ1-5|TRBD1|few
CSARPRDRGSNQPQHF
TGCAGTGCTAGACCCCGGGACAGGGGGAGCAATCAGCCCCAGCATTTT
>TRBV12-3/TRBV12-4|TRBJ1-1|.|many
CASSLFGQGDTEAFF
TGTGCCAGCAGTTTATTTGGGCAGGGTGACACTGAAGCTTTCTTT
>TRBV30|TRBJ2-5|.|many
CAWSGGNQETQYF
TGTGCCTGGTCTGGGGGGAACCAAGAGACCCAGTACTTC
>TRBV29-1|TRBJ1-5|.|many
CSVLADSNQPQHF
TGCAGCGTGTTGGCGGATAGCAATCAGCCCCAGCATTTT
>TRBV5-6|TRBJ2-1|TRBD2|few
CASSGTSGGDSSYNEQFF
TGTGCCAGCAGCGGGACTAGCGGGGGCGATAGCTCCTACAATGAGCAGTTCTTC
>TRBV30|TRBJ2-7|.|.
CAWTSDSLEQYF
TGTGCCTGGACCTCGGACAGTCTCGAGCAGTACTTC
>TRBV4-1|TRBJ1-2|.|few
CASSQEEGRANYGYTF
TGCGCCAGCAGCCAAGAGGAGGGCCGAGCTAACTATGGCTACACCTTC
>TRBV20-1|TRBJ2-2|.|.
CSARDFQSFVTGELFF
TGCAGTGCTAGAGATTTCCAATCGTTCGTTACCGGGGAGCTGTTTTTT
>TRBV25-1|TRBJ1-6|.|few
CASSEYPALPLHF
TGTGCCAGCAGTGAATACCCGGCTTTACCCCTCCACTTT
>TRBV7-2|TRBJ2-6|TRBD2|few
CASSFLSGLAGGPGANVLTF
TGTGCCAGCAGCTTCCTTTCGGGTCTAGCGGGGGGGCCTGGGGCCAACGTCCTGACTTTC
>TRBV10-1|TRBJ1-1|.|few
CASSESARKNTEAFF
TGCGCCAGCAGTGAGTCGGCCAGAAAAAACACTGAAGCTTTCTTT
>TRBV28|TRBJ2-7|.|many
CASSLSPENPLQQSYEQYF
TGTGCCAGCAGTTTATCACCCGAAAACCCCCTGCAGCAGTCTTACGAGCAGTACTTC
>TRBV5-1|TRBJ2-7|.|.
CASTLGPGSYEQYF
TGCGCCAGCACCCTAGGACCCGGCTCCTACGAGCAGTACTTC
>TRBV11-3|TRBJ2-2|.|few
CASSLSGTGFTGELFF
TGTGCCAGCAGCTTAAGCGGGACAGGTTTCACCGGGGAGCTGTTTTTT
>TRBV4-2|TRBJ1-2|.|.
CASSPQGDGEGSYGYTF
TGTGCCAGCAGCCCACAAGGGGACGGTGAGGGTAGCTATGGCTACACCTTC
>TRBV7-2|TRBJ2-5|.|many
CASSLARAGQETQYF
TGTGCCAGCAGCTTAGCGCGGGCGGGACAAGAGACCCAGTACTTC
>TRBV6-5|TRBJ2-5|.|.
CASSYVPGQETQYF
TGTGCCAGCAGTTACGTACCAGGACAAGAGACCCAGTACTTC
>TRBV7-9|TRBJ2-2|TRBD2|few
CASSSPGLAGGPTGELFF
TGTGCCAGCAGCTCACCGGGACTAGCGGGAGGGCCCACCGGGGAGCTGTTTTTT
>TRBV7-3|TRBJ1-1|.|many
CASSLSSTNTEAFF
TGTGCCAGCAGCTTAAGTTCGACGAACACTGAAGCTTTCTTT
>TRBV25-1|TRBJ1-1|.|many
CASSPAGVLFNTEAFF
TGTGCCAGCAGCCCCGCGGGAGTTCTGTTCAACACTGAAGCTTTCTTT
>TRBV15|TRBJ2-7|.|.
CATSTGHPTYEQYF
TGTGCCACCAGCACGGGACACCCGACCTACGAGCAGTACTTC
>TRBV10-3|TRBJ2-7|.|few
CAISEYSCEQYF
TGTGCCATCAGTGAGTACTCCTGCGAGCAGTACTTC
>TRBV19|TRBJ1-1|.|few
CASRDGQKNTEAFF
TGTGCCAGTAGGGACGGACAGAAGAACACTGAAGCTTTCTTT
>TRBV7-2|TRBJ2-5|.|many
CASSLARDGGETQYF
TGTGCCAGCAGCTTAGCGAGGGACGGAGGGGAGACCCAGTACTTC
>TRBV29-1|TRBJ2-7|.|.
CSVAAGHHEQYF
TGCAGCGTTGCGGCAGGGCACCACGAGCAGTACTTC
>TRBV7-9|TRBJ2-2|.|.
CASSLDGADTGELFF
TGCGCCAGCAGCTTGGACGGGGCGGACACCGGGGAGCTGTTTTTT
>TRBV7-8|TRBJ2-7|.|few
CASSLDQGLFSYEQYF
TGTGCCAGCAGCTTAGATCAAGGACTCTTTTCCTACGAGCAGTACTTC
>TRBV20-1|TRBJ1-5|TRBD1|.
CSARVGGQGGSNQPQHF
TGCAGTGCTAGAGTCGGGGGACAGGGTGGGTCAAATCAGCCCCAGCATTTT
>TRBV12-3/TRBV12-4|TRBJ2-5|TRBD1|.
CASSRSGTGLETQYF
TGTGCCAGCAGTCGATCCGGGACAGGGTTGGAGACCCAGTACTTC
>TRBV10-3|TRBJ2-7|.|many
CAIRSGYEQYF
TGTGCCATCCGGAGCGGATACGAGCAGTACTTC
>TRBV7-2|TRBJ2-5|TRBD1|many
CASSPGQAQETQYF
TGTGCCAGCAGCCCGGGACAGGCGCAAGAGACCCAGTACTTC